This T cell receptor beta chain appears in the sequencing data of a study of early T cells in non-severe SARS-CoV-2 infection. Background on the study: Unsorted whole-blood RNA was sequenced in bulk, leaving chains unpaired.

Unique molecular identifiers were affixed to single, distinct cDNA molecules. In TCRdb, the 5' RACE reads were re-called with MiXCR into one record per CDR3 protein. The profile shows around 58,000 distinct CDR3 sequences, 4.9% of them singletons. CDR3 size: 15 residues. Germline trimming cut 4 bases from V and 2 bases from J; bases unmatched to any gene: 7. The germline V gene encodes CDR1 LGHDT and CDR2 YNNKEL (reference sequence). This clonotype was detected ten times or more. Its specificity is not known. Findings and limits, study-wide: Comparison of clonotypes with VDJdb favored anti-spike CD8 responses while missing private and CD4 specificities.

The chain recombines TRBV3-1 with TRBJ2-5; TRBD1 agrees at 7 bases. The sequencing input was whole blood. The origin of this receptor is an adult who was a healthcare worker with PCR-confirmed SARS-CoV-2 infection or an uninfected control (not recorded which). Here the CDR3 reads CASSPSQGDQETQYF. DNA of the CDR3: TGTGCCAGCAGCCCCTCCCAGGGGGATCAAGAGACCCAGTACTTC.